The 22 T cell receptor beta chains presented below share a single source sample, sequenced in a study of human T cells and chemical hapten exposure. Noted time point: patch test 1, 2 weeks after DPC sensitization. Stated treatment: therapeutic diphenylcyclopropenone sensitization with weekly scalp DPC. TCRdb ran MiXCR on the RACE reads and lists one entry per CDR3 protein. Among around 150,000 distinct CDR3 sequences, roughly 15% were seen once, and the ten largest hold 1.7%. Sequences were derived from whole blood, sampled in connection with sensitization to the hapten diphenylcyclopropenone (DPC). The receptors stem from a woman in her 30s with alopecia areata. Some clones in this sample may be carry-over from other donors' samples.

This sequence joins TRBV20-1 and TRBJ1-6; the D gene is possibly TRBD1 (6 bases). The V gene's germline CDR1 is DFQATT and CDR2 SNEGSKA (reference sequence). V lost 0 bases and J lost 10, with 13 bases in between. This CDR3 region has 14 residues. The CDR3 sequence: CSARDSGARSPLHF. Here the CDR3 DNA reads TGCAGTGCTAGAGATTCAGGGGCCCGCTCACCCCTCCACTTT.

In its sample, this clonotype was seen many times. The chain employs TRBV28 and TRBJ2-3, with 11 nucleotides matching TRBD2. Germline CDR1 MDHEN, CDR2 SYDVKM. The length of the CDR3 is 13 residues. V dropped 7 bases and J dropped 6; count of bases not matched to a gene: 3. CDR3 nucleotides: TGTGCCAGCAACCTAGCGGGAGGTGATACGCAGTATTTT. Encoded protein: CASNLAGGDTQYF.

This clonotype has a handful of counts. This sequence joins TRBV9 and TRBJ2-3, with 16 bases that match TRBD2. Germline V gives CDR1 SGDLS, CDR2 YYNGEE. This CDR3 contains 16 residues. Trimming took 4 bases from V and 7 from J; bases not matched to a gene: 6. CDR3: CASSPGTSGGAYTQYF. As DNA, the CDR3 is TGTGCCAGCAGCCCCGGGACTAGCGGGGGGGCATATACGCAGTATTTT.

In its sample, this clonotype was seen a few times. This sequence joins TRBV20-1 and TRBJ2-2; TRBD1 might be the D (6 bases). Trimming stripped 4 bases from V and 6 bases from J, with 18 bases between. This CDR3 region has 15 residues. Germline CDR1 and CDR2: DFQATT and SNEGSKA (reference sequence). The CDR3 bases are TGCAGTGCTACAAGGGCAGGGGCCGGGTCCGGGGAGCTGTTTTTT. Amino acids: CSATRAGAGSGELFF.

This clonotype has ten or more counts. The chain is built from TRBV11-2 and TRBJ2-1; D remains unclear. The CDR3 runs 13 residues. Germline V gene data show CDR1 as SGHAT and CDR2 as FQNNGV. With 1 base removed from V and 4 bases from J, the gap between germline ends came to 5 bases. This CDR3 reads CASSLARYNEQFF. As DNA, the CDR3 is TGTGCCAGCAGCTTAGCCAGATACAATGAGCAGTTCTTC.

This clonotype was observed at least ten times. V usage is TRBV6-2 or TRBV6-3 and J usage is TRBJ1-2; D possibly corresponds to TRBD1 (6 bases). Germline V gene lookup returns CDR1 MNHEY and CDR2 SVGEGT. Trimming removed 6 bases from V and 5 bases from J, with 16 bases in between. The CDR3 consists of 14 residues. The CDR3 region has the DNA TGTGCCAGCAGCGCCCCTCTGCAGGGGTATGGCTACACCTTC. This codes for CASSAPLQGYGYTF.

This clonotype appeared a few times. The chain links TRBV5-6 to TRBJ2-2; a weak D match, TRBD2 (6 bases). Germline V gene sequence: CDR1 SGHDT, CDR2 YYEEEE. V lost 0 bases and J 7 bases, leaving 16 bases between the germline ends. This CDR3 comprises 16 residues. The DNA of the CDR3 is TGTGCCAGCAGCTTGGCAGCCCTCGGAGGGGACGGGGAGCTGTTTTTT. Translating it yields CASSLAALGGDGELFF.

The chain is built from TRBV18 and TRBJ1-4, with 8 positions matching TRBD1. The V gene's germline CDR1 is KGHSH and CDR2 LQKENI. With 2 bases clipped from V and 7 bases from J, the junction kept 0 bases outside the gene matches. There are 13 residues in the CDR3. Here the CDR3 reads CASSPGTGEKLFF. Written as DNA, the CDR3 is TGTGCCAGCTCACCAGGGACAGGTGAAAAACTGTTTTTT.

This clonotype was picked up a small number of times. The chain uses TRBV18 and TRBJ2-5; 10 positions agree with TRBD1. The CDR3 sequence is 16 residues long. The junction had 11 bases not matched to a gene; V was cut back by 6 bases and J by 4 bases. Germline V gives CDR1 KGHSH, CDR2 LQKENI. The CDR3 region has the DNA TGTGCCAGCTCTACCACGGACAGGGGGGGACGAGAGACCCAGTACTTC. It translates to CASSTTDRGGRETQYF.

In its sample, this clonotype was seen a few times. The chain couples TRBV15 to TRBJ2-2; unclear D gene. V was pared by 0 bases and J by 0 bases, with 14 bases between. Germline values: CDR1 LNHNV, CDR2 YYDKDF (reference sequence). This CDR3 has 18 amino acids. The CDR3 loop reads CATSREGIISANTGELFF. CDR3 in DNA: TGTGCCACCAGCAGAGAAGGGATAATATCCGCGAACACCGGGGAGCTGTTTTTT.

This clonotype was counted ten times or more. V gene TRBV29-1 combines with J gene TRBJ1-5; possible D gene TRBD1, 6 bases. Between the trimmed V and J ends, which lost 4 bases and 6 bases, there was a span of 13 bases. The V gene's germline CDR1 is SQVTM and CDR2 ANQGSEA. The CDR3 runs to 13 residues. The CDR3 reads CSVGWGLSQPQHF. The DNA for the CDR3 is TGCAGCGTTGGTTGGGGGCTAAGTCAGCCCCAGCATTTT. Together with reference TRBV29-1 and TRBJ1-5, the CDR3 gives the full variable domain: SAVISQKPSRDICQRGTSLTIQCQVDSQVTMMFWYRQQPGQSLTLIATANQGSEATYESGFVIDKFPISRPNLTFSTLTVSNMSPEDSSIYLCSVGWGLSQPQHFGDGTRLSIL.

The sample holds many counts of this clonotype. The V call is TRBV29-1, the J call TRBJ1-1; D gene unclear. The CDR3 runs to 12 residues. The germline gives CDR1 SQVTM, CDR2 ANQGSEA. Trimming pared 7 bases from V and 1 base from J, leaving 10 bases between. The CDR3, as DNA: TGCAGCGCCACCGGGCAGAACACTGAAGCTTTCTTT. Residues: CSATGQNTEAFF.

This clonotype was found a few times. This sequence joins TRBV6-2 or TRBV6-3 and TRBJ2-3; no firm D call. Germline V gives CDR1 MNHEY, CDR2 SVGEGT. V was pared by 4 bases and J by 2 bases, with 10 bases between. This CDR3 region has 14 residues. CDR3 protein: CASSFGFSTDTQYF. The CDR3 nucleotides are TGTGCCAGCAGTTTCGGCTTTTCCACAGATACGCAGTATTTT.

This clonotype appeared once. The chain uses TRBV29-1 and TRBJ2-1; 9 bases are shared with TRBD2. With 6 bases clipped from V and 4 bases from J, the junction kept 4 bases outside the gene matches. The CDR3 length is 13 residues. Germline-derived CDR1 and CDR2 are SQVTM and ANQGSEA. For the CDR3, the DNA is TGCAGCGTGCGGACTAGCGCATACAATGAGCAGTTCTTC. It is translated as CSVRTSAYNEQFF.

At least ten counts were recorded for this clonotype. The V gene is TRBV29-1, the J gene TRBJ2-7; D is uncertain. The CDR3 contains 12 residues. CDR1 and CDR2 from the germline V gene are SQVTM and ANQGSEA. V shed 4 bases and J shed 7 bases, with 14 bases lying between them. The CDR3 coding sequence is TGCAGCGTTGGACGGAGCTCTGGGGAGCAGTACTTC. Its protein is CSVGRSSGEQYF.

The rearrangement joins TRBV9 to TRBJ1-5; TRBD1 agrees at 8 bases. The ends lost 0 bases at V and 4 bases at J; junction bases unmatched: 0. Germline CDR1 SGDLS, CDR2 YYNGEE. The CDR3 covers 14 residues. The DNA for the CDR3 is TGTGCCAGCAGCGTAGGACAGGGGAATCAGCCCCAGCATTTT. Encoded protein: CASSVGQGNQPQHF.

This chain links TRBV6-6 with TRBJ2-3, with D possibly matching TRBD2 (7 bases). Germline V gene data show CDR1 as MNHNY and CDR2 as SVGAGI (reference sequence). This CDR3 is 16 amino acids long. V was trimmed by 2 bases and J by 4 bases, leaving 16 bases between them. The CDR3 nucleotides are TGTGCCAGCAGTTACCCCTCCGGGGGGCGGCCAGATACGCAGTATTTT. Residues: CASSYPSGGRPDTQYF.

The rearrangement uses TRBV27 and TRBJ1-2; perhaps TRBD1 as D (5 bases). The germline V gene has CDR1 MNHEY and CDR2 SMNVEV (reference sequence). This CDR3 is built from 15 residues. Deletions cut 5 bases from V and 4 bases from J, with 17 bases between. CDR3 in DNA: TGTGCCAGCAGTCCCCTTGACAGAAACATCTATGGCTACACCTTC. This translates into CASSPLDRNIYGYTF.

This clonotype has at least ten counts. This chain joins TRBV3-1 and TRBJ2-1, with no clear D. Germline assignment: CDR1 LGHDT and CDR2 YNNKEL (reference sequence). The germline V and J ends were trimmed by 0 bases and 4 bases, with 10 bases remaining between them. The CDR3 is made up of 15 amino acids. The CDR3 spells CASSQDLEAYNEQFF. CDR3 sequence (DNA): TGTGCCAGCAGCCAAGATCTTGAGGCTTACAATGAGCAGTTCTTC.

This clonotype was picked up many times. This chain joins TRBV12-3 or TRBV12-4 and TRBJ1-1; 7 bases align to TRBD1. The CDR3 spans 13 residues. J gave up 7 bases and V 5 bases, and 7 bases lay outside the gene matches. The CDR3 DNA reads as TGTGCCAGCAGTAGCGACAGGGACAGTGAAGCTTTCTTT. Translation: CASSSDRDSEAFF.

This clonotype was seen a few times. The chain joins TRBV29-1 to TRBJ2-5; D is ambiguous. Germline V gene lookup returns CDR1 SQVTM and CDR2 ANQGSEA. The CDR3 is made up of 12 amino acids. The V end lost 4 bases, the J end lost 3 bases, and 9 bases lay between the germline ends. CDR3 sequence reads: CSVGFRKETQYF. The CDR3 DNA follows: TGCAGCGTTGGATTTAGAAAAGAGACCCAGTACTTC. Full variable domain (remainder filled in from reference TRBV29-1 and TRBJ2-5): SAVISQKPSRDICQRGTSLTIQCQVDSQVTMMFWYRQQPGQSLTLIATANQGSEATYESGFVIDKFPISRPNLTFSTLTVSNMSPEDSSIYLCSVGFRKETQYFGPGTRLLVL.

The gene calls are TRBV18 and TRBJ1-4; D may be TRBD1 (5 bases). This CDR3 region has 13 residues. With 6 bases removed from V and 8 bases from J, the gap between germline ends came to 13 bases. Per the germline V gene, CDR1 is KGHSH and CDR2 is LQKENI. CDR3 residues: CASSSPGEEKLFF. The CDR3 nucleotides read TGTGCCAGCTCCTCCCCGGGGGAAGAAAAACTGTTTTTT.